Below, 10 T cell receptor beta chains from the same sample are listed, as sequenced in a study of T cells expressing NK-cell markers. TCRdb reworked the 5' RACE reads into one entry per CDR3 protein, no DNA. Recorded for this sample: about 300,000 distinct CDR3 sequences. Sequencing was performed on blood T cells: a sorted CD56 or NKG2C T cell subset, CD4+ or CD8+ T cells, or bulk PBMC T cells (not recorded which). The receptors derive from a woman between 18 and 70 years old in good health.

The chain combines TRBV9 with TRBJ2-7; TCRdb gives TRBD1 as the D gene, but with no DNA this cannot be confirmed. This CDR3 is 14 amino acids long. CDR1 SGDLS and CDR2 YYNGEE come from the germline V gene. The CDR3 loop reads CASSVRDRMYEQYF.

CDR3 sequence reads: CASSLGGVTDTQYF. The chain is built from TRBV7-9 and TRBJ2-3; absent DNA, TCRdb's TRBD1 call cannot be checked. This CDR3 has 14 amino acids. The germline gives CDR1 SEHNR, CDR2 FQNEAQ (reference sequence).

The chain joins TRBV6-2 or TRBV6-3 to TRBJ2-7; TCRdb's D call of TRBD2 is untestable without DNA. The CDR3 has 17 residues. Germline V CDR1 and CDR2: MNHEY, SVGEGT. CDR3 residues: CASSYLEGAGESYEQYF.

This rearrangement joins TRBV25-1 to TRBJ1-1; the TRBD1 assignment by TCRdb is unverifiable without DNA. Germline CDR1 and CDR2: MGHDK and SYGVNS. The CDR3 is made up of 14 amino acids. CDR3 residues: CASSPPLVNTEAFF.

The chain recombines TRBV12-3 or TRBV12-4 with TRBJ2-1; TCRdb returns TRBD2, unconfirmable since there is no DNA. The CDR3 consists of 16 residues. This chain's CDR3 is CASRPLPGLAANEQFF.

CDR3 in amino acids: CASSLGDRGRSRYTF. The V gene is TRBV7-9, the J gene TRBJ1-2; TCRdb's assignment of TRBD1 cannot be checked, as there is no DNA. In germline, CDR1 is SEHNR, CDR2 FQNEAQ (reference sequence). This CDR3 has 15 residues.

The chain links TRBV20-1 to TRBJ2-2; the D call from TCRdb, TRBD1, cannot be confirmed without DNA. Germline values: CDR1 DFQATT, CDR2 SNEGSKA (reference sequence). This CDR3 is 14 amino acids long. The CDR3 region is CSARPGSRTGELFF.

The rearrangement links TRBV7-9 to TRBJ2-7; TCRdb reports TRBD2, a call that lacks DNA to check it against. The length of the CDR3 is 16 residues. Per the germline V gene, CDR1 is SEHNR and CDR2 is FQNEAQ (reference sequence). The CDR3 reads CASSLELAGAFGEQYF.

V gene TRBV7-2 combines with J gene TRBJ1-3. Germline V gives CDR1 SGHTA, CDR2 FQGNSA. The length of the CDR3 is 14 residues. CDR3 amino acids: CASSLGSGGNTIYF.

The V gene is TRBV20-1, the J gene TRBJ2-5; TCRdb calls TRBD1, which cannot be checked without DNA. The CDR3 contains 11 residues. Germline V gives CDR1 DFQATT, CDR2 SNEGSKA (reference sequence). CDR3 protein: CSVRDGETQYF.